This T cell receptor beta chain was sequenced for a study of cytomegalovirus exposure and HLA in healthy donors. The assay was immunoSEQ multiplex PCR, and TCRdb's table has in-frame clones only and misses some. Of about 160,000 clones listed, 84% are singletons. V was pared by 0 bases and J by 9 bases, with 9 bases between. The CDR3 contains 13 residues. Germline CDR1 SEHNR, CDR2 FQNEAQ (reference sequence). Sequenced: PBMCs. The receptor was derived from a man aged 25 to 45 in good health and CMV-seropositive. V is TRBV7-9 and J is TRBJ2-1; possibly TRBD2 for D (5 bases). The CDR3 coding sequence is TGTGCCAGCAGCTTAGCGGAGGTTGTTGAGCAGTTCTTC. As protein: CASSLAEVVEQFF.